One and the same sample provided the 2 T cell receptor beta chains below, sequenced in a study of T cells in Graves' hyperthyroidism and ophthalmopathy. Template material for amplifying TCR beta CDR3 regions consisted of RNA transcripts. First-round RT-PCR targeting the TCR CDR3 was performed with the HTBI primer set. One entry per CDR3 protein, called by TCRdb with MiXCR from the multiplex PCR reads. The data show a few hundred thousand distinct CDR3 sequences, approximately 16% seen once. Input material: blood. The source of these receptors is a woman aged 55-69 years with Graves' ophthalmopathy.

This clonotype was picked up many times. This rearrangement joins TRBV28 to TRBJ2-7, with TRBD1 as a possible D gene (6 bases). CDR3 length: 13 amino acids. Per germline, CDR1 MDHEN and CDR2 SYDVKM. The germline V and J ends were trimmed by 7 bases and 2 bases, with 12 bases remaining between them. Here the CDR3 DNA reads TGTGCCAGCAACCGGGACAACACCTACGAGCAGTACTTC. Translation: CASNRDNTYEQYF.

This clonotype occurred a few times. The CDR3 is CATSRDRGPNEQYF. In DNA form, the CDR3 reads TGTGCCACTAGCCGGGACAGGGGCCCCAACGAGCAGTACTTC. V and J are TRBV6-1 and TRBJ2-7, with TRBD1 matching over 10 bases. This CDR3 has 14 residues. V lost 10 bases, J lost 5 bases, and 11 bases stayed unmatched. Per the germline V gene, CDR1 is MNHNS and CDR2 is SASEGT.